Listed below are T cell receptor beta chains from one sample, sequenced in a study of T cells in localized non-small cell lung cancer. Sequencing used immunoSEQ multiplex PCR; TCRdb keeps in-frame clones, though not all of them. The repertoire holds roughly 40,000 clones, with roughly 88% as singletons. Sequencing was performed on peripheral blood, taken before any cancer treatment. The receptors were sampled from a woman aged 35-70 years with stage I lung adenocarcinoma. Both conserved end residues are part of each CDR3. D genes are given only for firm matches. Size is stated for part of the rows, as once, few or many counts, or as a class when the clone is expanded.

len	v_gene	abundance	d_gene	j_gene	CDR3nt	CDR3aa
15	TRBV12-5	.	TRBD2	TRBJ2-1	TGTGCTAGTGGTTTGGGACTAGCGGGAGGAGATGAGCAGTTCTTC	CASGLGLAGGDEQFF
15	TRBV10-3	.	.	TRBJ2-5	TGTGCCATCAGTGAGGCCGCGGACACACAAGAGACCCAGTACTTC	CAISEAADTQETQYF
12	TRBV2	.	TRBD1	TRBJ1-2	TGTGCCAGCAGCTTTACAGGGGTAGGCTACACCTTC	CASSFTGVGYTF
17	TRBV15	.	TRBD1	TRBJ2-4	TGTGCCACCAGCACTCGGACAGGGACATCAGCCAAAAACATTCAGTACTTC	CATSTRTGTSAKNIQYF
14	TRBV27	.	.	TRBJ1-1	TGTGCCAGCAGTTTTTTCCAGGGCGGCACTGAAGCTTTCTTT	CASSFFQGGTEAFF
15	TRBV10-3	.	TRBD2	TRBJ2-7	TGTGCCATCAGTGACGGACTAGCGGGTGCCTACGAGCAGTACTTC	CAISDGLAGAYEQYF
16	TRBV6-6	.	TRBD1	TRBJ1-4	TGTGCCAGCAGTTTCGGACAGGGGGGAACTAATGAAAAACTGTTTTTT	CASSFGQGGTNEKLFF
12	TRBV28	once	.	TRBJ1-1	TGTGCCAGCAGTCCCCCGATCCGCCAAGCTTTCTTT	CASSPPIRQAFF
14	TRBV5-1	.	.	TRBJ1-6	TGCGCCAGCAGCTTGGACAGGTTAAATTCACCCCTCCACTTT	CASSLDRLNSPLHF
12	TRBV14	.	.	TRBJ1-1	TGTGCCAGCAGCCAGGCGAACACTGAAGCTTTCTTT	CASSQANTEAFF
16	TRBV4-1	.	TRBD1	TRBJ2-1	TGCGCCAGCAGCCAAGGAGACAGGGGTTCCTACAATGAGCAGTTCTTC	CASSQGDRGSYNEQFF
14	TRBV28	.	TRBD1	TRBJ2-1	TGTGCCAGCAGTTTACGACAGGGGGCCCATGAGCAGTTCTTC	CASSLRQGAHEQFF
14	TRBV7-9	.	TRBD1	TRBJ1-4	TGTGCCAGCAGCCGGGGACAGGGCGGTGAAAAACTGTTTTTT	CASSRGQGGEKLFF
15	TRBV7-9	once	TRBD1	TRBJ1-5	TGTGCCAGCAGCTTGACAGGGGGGTCATATCAGCCCCAGCATTTT	CASSLTGGSYQPQHF
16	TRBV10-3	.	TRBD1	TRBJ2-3	TGTGCCATCAGTGCCCCGGGACAGGGACCTACAGATACGCAGTATTTT	CAISAPGQGPTDTQYF
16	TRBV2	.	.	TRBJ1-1	TGTGCCAGCAGTGAAGCTATCGGAAGGGCTTTTAACGGAGCTTTCTTT	CASSEAIGRAFNGAFF
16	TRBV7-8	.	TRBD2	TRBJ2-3	TGTGCCAGCAGCCACCCGGCAGGCGGGGGAGCAGATACGCAGTATTTT	CASSHPAGGGADTQYF
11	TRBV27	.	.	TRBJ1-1	TGTGCCAGCAGTTTTGGGGATGAAGCTTTCTTT	CASSFGDEAFF
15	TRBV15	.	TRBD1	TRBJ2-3	TGTGCCACCAGCAGGGTCGGACAGGGCACAGATACGCAGTATTTT	CATSRVGQGTDTQYF
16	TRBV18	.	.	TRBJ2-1	TGTGCCAGCTCACCAGGACAACTGAGCTCCTACAATGAGCAGTTCTTC	CASSPGQLSSYNEQFF
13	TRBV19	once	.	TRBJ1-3	TGTGCCAGTAGGAGGAGGTCTGGAAACACCATATATTTT	CASRRRSGNTIYF
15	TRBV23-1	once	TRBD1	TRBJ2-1	TGCGCCAGCATTCTTGACAGGGTGTATGGCAATGAGCAGTTCTTC	CASILDRVYGNEQFF
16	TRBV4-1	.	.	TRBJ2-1	TGCGCCAGCAGCCAAGTCAATCTAGTGAGCTACAATGAGCAGTTCTTC	CASSQVNLVSYNEQFF
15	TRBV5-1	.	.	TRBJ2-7	TGCGCCAGCAGCTTGGATTGGACAGAATCCTACGAGCAGTACTTC	CASSLDWTESYEQYF
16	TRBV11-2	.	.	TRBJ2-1	TGTGCCAGCAGCTTACTCTGGGCCAGCTCCTACAATGAGCAGTTCTTC	CASSLLWASSYNEQFF
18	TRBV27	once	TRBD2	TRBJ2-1	TGTGCCAGCAGTTCTCCTCTAGCGGGAGGGACCTTCTACAATGAGCAGTTCTTC	CASSSPLAGGTFYNEQFF
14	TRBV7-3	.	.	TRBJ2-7	TGTGCCAGCAGCTTAGGGGGGACAGTGGACGAGCAGTACTTC	CASSLGGTVDEQYF
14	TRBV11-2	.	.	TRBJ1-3	TGTGCCAGCAGCTTGGGACCCTCTGGAAACACCATATATTTT	CASSLGPSGNTIYF
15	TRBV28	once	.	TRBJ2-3	TGTGCCAGCAGCTTAACACCGGGGTCCACAGATACGCAGTATTTT	CASSLTPGSTDTQYF
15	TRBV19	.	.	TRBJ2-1	TGTGCCAGTAGTATGACTTTGAGCTCCTACAATGAGCAGTTCTTC	CASSMTLSSYNEQFF
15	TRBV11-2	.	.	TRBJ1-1	TGTGCCAGCAGCTTAGACCCCAGCATGAACACTGAAGCTTTCTTT	CASSLDPSMNTEAFF
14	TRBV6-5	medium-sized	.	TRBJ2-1	TGTGCCAGCAGTTACCTGGGTCGAAACAATGAGCAGTTCTTC	CASSYLGRNNEQFF
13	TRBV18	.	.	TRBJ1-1	TGTGCCAGCTCACCACCGGGGGCAACTGAAGCTTTCTTT	CASSPPGATEAFF
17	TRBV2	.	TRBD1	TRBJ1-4	TGTGCCAGCAGCGTCTGGATGACAGGGTTGGGTAATGAAAAACTGTTTTTT	CASSVWMTGLGNEKLFF
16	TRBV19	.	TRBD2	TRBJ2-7	TGTGCCAGTAGTATGGGACTAGCGGCAGGCTCCTACGAGCAGTACTTC	CASSMGLAAGSYEQYF
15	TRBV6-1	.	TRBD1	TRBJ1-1	TGTGCCAGCAGTGAACCCGGGACAGGGACACCTGAAGCTTTCTTT	CASSEPGTGTPEAFF
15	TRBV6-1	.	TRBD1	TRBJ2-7	TGTGCCAGCAGGGAAGGACAGGGGGCTCCCTACGAGCAGTACTTC	CASREGQGAPYEQYF
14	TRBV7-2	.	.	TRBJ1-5	TGTGCCAGCAGCTCGACACCGAGCAATCAGCCCCAGCATTTT	CASSSTPSNQPQHF
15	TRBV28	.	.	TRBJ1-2	TGTGCCAGCAGTTTTGGGGGGTCGAAGGTCTATGGCTACACCTTC	CASSFGGSKVYGYTF
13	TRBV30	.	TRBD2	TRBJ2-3	TGTGCCTGGAACGGGGGGGGCACAGATACGCAGTATTTT	CAWNGGGTDTQYF
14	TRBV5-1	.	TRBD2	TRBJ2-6	TGCGCCAGCACGGGGGGATCTGGGGCCAACGTCCTGACTTTC	CASTGGSGANVLTF
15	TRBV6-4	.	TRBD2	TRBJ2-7	TGTGCCAGCAGTATCTTGGCGGGAGGGCCCTACGAGCAGTACTTC	CASSILAGGPYEQYF
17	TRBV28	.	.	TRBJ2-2	TGTGCCAGCAGTATGGCCCCAAACAGGGTCGACACCGGGGAGCTGTTTTTT	CASSMAPNRVDTGELFF
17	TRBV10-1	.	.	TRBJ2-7	TGCGCCAGCAGTGTTGTATTGGGGGCCCGTATTCCCTACGAGCAGTACTTC	CASSVVLGARIPYEQYF
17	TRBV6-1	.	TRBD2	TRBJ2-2	TGTGCCAGCAGTGAAGGGACTAGCTATTTGAACACCGGGGAGCTGTTTTTT	CASSEGTSYLNTGELFF
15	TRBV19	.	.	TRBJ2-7	TGTGCCAGTAGTATATCAGAGGCAGGGCGCCGGGGGACCCACTTC	CASSISEAGRRGTHF
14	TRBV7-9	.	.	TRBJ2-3	TGTGCCAGCAGCCATCCGGGAATCACAGATACGCAGTATTTT	CASSHPGITDTQYF
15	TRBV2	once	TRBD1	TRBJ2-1	TGTGCCAGCAGTCTCGGCAGGGGGTTTATCGATGAGCAGTTCTTC	CASSLGRGFIDEQFF
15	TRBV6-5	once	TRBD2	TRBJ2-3	TGTGCCAGCAGTTTAGCGGGAGAGATCACAGATACGCAGTATTTT	CASSLAGEITDTQYF
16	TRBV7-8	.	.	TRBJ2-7	TGTGCCAGCAGCTCCCGGACCCAAGGGTCGGGTTACGAGCAGTACTTC	CASSSRTQGSGYEQYF
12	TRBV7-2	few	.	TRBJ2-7	TGTGCCAGCAGCTTAGCGGGTCGCCCACAGTACTTC	CASSLAGRPQYF
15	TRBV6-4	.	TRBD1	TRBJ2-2	TGTGCCAGCAGTATGAACAGGGGAGATAACGGGGAGCTGTTTTTT	CASSMNRGDNGELFF
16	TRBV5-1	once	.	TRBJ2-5	TGCGCCAGCAGCTTAACGGGACTCTTTTCCGGAGAGACCCAGTACTTC	CASSLTGLFSGETQYF
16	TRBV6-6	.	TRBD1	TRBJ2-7	TGTGCCAGCAGTTCCTTGACAGGGGCGTACTCCTACGAGCAGTACTTC	CASSSLTGAYSYEQYF